The rows below give T cell receptor beta chains drawn from one sample of a study of long-term antiretroviral therapy in people with HIV. Repertoires were generated with immunoSEQ multiplex PCR, while TCRdb's copy carries only in-frame clones and drops some. The sample has over 10,000 clones; around 80% are singletons. The material sequenced was unsorted PBMCs, taken just over 8 years after starting antiretroviral therapy. Receptors originate from a man aged 50 to 60 with HIV. CDR3s include the opening cysteine and the closing phenylalanine or tryptophan. The order of the fields is V gene, clone size, J gene, D gene, CDR3 length, CDR3 DNA, CDR3 protein. D genes are given only for firm matches. The size of a clone is reported for some rows only, either as once, few or many, or as a class for expanded clones.

>TRBV18|few|TRBJ1-1|.|16
TGTGCCAGCTCTGGGAAATGGGACCACGGGAACACTGAAGCTTTCTTT
CASSGKWDHGNTEAFF
>TRBV7-8|.|TRBJ2-5|.|14
TGTGCCAGCAGCTTAGAGGCCTCTAGGGAGACCCAGTACTTC
CASSLEASRETQYF
>TRBV13|.|TRBJ1-2|.|16
TGTGCCAGCAGGACCTGGGGCGCCACATCCCGTCATGGCTACACCTTC
CASRTWGATSRHGYTF
>TRBV7-8|.|TRBJ1-1|.|18
TGTGCCAGCAGCTTATTTCCAGGGGCAGGGAGGGAGAACACTGAAGCTTTCTTT
CASSLFPGAGRENTEAFF
>TRBV6-6|.|TRBJ1-1|.|12
TGTGCCAGCAGTTATGGGCTGACTGAAGCTTTCTTT
CASSYGLTEAFF
>TRBV27|once|TRBJ2-1|TRBD2|16
TGTGCCAGCAGTTTATTGGCGGGGGGCACCTACAATGAGCAGTTCTTC
CASSLLAGGTYNEQFF
>TRBV10-3|.|TRBJ1-2|.|13
TGTGCCATCAGTGAGGTCCGCCGGGATGGCTACACCTTC
CAISEVRRDGYTF
>TRBV11-2|.|TRBJ1-2|.|14
TGTGCCAGCAGCTCGAATTGGGGGCAGAATGGCTACACCTTC
CASSSNWGQNGYTF
>TRBV5-5|.|TRBJ2-7|.|14
TGTGCCAGCAGCAATCCGGGACAACACTACGAGCAGTACTTC
CASSNPGQHYEQYF
>TRBV5-8|.|TRBJ2-7|.|14
TGTGCCAGCAGCTTGTTAGGCGACTACTACGAGCAGTACTTC
CASSLLGDYYEQYF
>TRBV19|.|TRBJ2-7|.|11
TGTGCCAGTAGTGAGGGGTACGAGCAGTACTTC
CASSEGYEQYF
>TRBV11-2|.|TRBJ2-7|TRBD2|15
TGTGCCAGCAGCTTAGCTAGCGGGGGGTTCGACGAGCAGTACTTC
CASSLASGGFDEQYF
>TRBV13|.|TRBJ2-1|TRBD1|14
TGTGCCAGCAGCCCTCGACAGGGGGGCAATGAGCAGTTCTTC
CASSPRQGGNEQFF
>TRBV7-9|.|TRBJ2-3|.|15
TGTGCCAGCAGCTTAGGGACAGAGGACACAGATACGCAGTATTTT
CASSLGTEDTDTQYF
>TRBV28|.|TRBJ2-7|TRBD1|15
TGTGCCAGCAGTCGCCTAACAGGGGTGGCCCACGAGCAGTACTTC
CASSRLTGVAHEQYF
>TRBV6-1|.|TRBJ2-7|TRBD1|14
TGTGCCAGCAGTTGGGGACAGGGGGCCTACGAGCAGTACTTC
CASSWGQGAYEQYF
>TRBV25-1|once|TRBJ1-4|.|16
TGTGCCAGCAGTGAATCCGGAGGGTTGGCTTTTGGAAAACTGTTTTTT
CASSESGGLAFGKLFF
>TRBV6-5|.|TRBJ2-3|.|12
TGTGCCAGCAGTCCCGAGGGAGATACGCAGTATTTT
CASSPEGDTQYF
>TRBV7-8|.|TRBJ2-7|.|12
TGTGCCAGCAGTAGGACAGTCTACGAGCAGTACTTC
CASSRTVYEQYF
>TRBV2|.|TRBJ1-6|.|10
TGTGCCAGCCATAATTCACCCCTCCACTTT
CASHNSPLHF
>TRBV27|.|TRBJ2-1|.|14
TGTGCCAGCAGTTTATCGGGTAGGGGCGATGAGCAGTTCTTC
CASSLSGRGDEQFF
>TRBV25-1|.|TRBJ1-1|.|14
TGTGCCAGCAGTGAAAAGGGGATGAACACTGAAGCTTTCTTT
CASSEKGMNTEAFF
>TRBV5-1|.|TRBJ2-5|TRBD2|17
TGCGCCAGCAGCTTGTTTGGCGGGGGGGCAGTCAAAGAGACCCAGTACTTC
CASSLFGGGAVKETQYF
>TRBV7-8|.|TRBJ1-2|.|14
TGTGCCAGCAGCTTAGCGGAAAGTAACTATGGCTACACCTTC
CASSLAESNYGYTF